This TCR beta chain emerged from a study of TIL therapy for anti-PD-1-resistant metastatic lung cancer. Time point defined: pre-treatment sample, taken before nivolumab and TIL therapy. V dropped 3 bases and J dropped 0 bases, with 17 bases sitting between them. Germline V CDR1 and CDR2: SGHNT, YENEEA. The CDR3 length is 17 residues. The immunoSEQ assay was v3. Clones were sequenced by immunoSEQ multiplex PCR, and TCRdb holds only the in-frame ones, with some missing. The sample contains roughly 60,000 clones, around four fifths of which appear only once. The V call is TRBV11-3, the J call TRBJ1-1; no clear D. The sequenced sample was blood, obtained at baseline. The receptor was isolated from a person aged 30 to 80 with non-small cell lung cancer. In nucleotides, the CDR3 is TGTGCCAGCAGCTTCGCGTCGGGCAGCCCATTGAACACTGAAGCTTTCTTT. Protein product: CASSFASGSPLNTEAFF.